A selection of T cell receptor beta chains follows, all from one sample in a study of control samples from healthy donors and cancer patients. Generated by immunoSEQ multiplex PCR, the TCRdb table keeps only in-frame clones and is missing some. Of approximately 150,000 clones detected, approximately 91% appear once; the ten largest clones hold approximately 2%. Sequenced input: blood. These receptors all come from a woman in her thirties or forties in good health. Each CDR3 is given with its conserved first and last residue. A D gene is named only where the DNA matches it firmly. Size tells how often a clone was seen (once, few, many) or the class of an expanded clone, and some rows leave it out.

TRBV5-1,NA,12,NA,TRBJ2-1,CASSPGINEQFF,TGCGCCAGCAGCCCTGGGATCAATGAGCAGTTCTTC
TRBV4-1,NA,17,NA,TRBJ1-3,CASSQDNPFTSGNTIYF,TGCGCCAGCAGCCAAGACAACCCTTTCACGTCTGGAAACACCATATATTTT
TRBV24-1,NA,12,NA,TRBJ2-1,CATSSNYNEQFF,TGTGCCACCAGTTCGAATTACAATGAGCAGTTCTTC
TRBV7-2,NA,13,NA,TRBJ2-3,CASSPQRTDTQYF,TGTGCCAGCAGCCCCCAGCGCACAGATACGCAGTATTTT
TRBV10-1,TRBD1,13,few,TRBJ1-1,CASSGQGNTEAFF,TGCGCCAGCAGTGGACAGGGTAATACTGAAGCTTTCTTT
TRBV5-1,TRBD1,16,NA,TRBJ1-2,CASSLPETGENYGYTF,TGCGCCAGCAGCTTGCCCGAGACAGGGGAAAACTATGGCTACACCTTC
TRBV3-1/TRBV3-2,NA,12,NA,TRBJ2-2,CASSQESGELFF,TGTGCCAGCAGCCAAGAGTCCGGGGAGCTGTTTTTT
TRBV12-5,NA,16,NA,TRBJ1-6,CASGSDTSDYNSPLHF,TGTGCTAGTGGTTCCGACACTTCGGACTATAATTCACCCCTCCACTTT
TRBV20-1,TRBD1,11,NA,TRBJ1-1,CSAPGGTEAFF,TGCAGTGCTCCAGGGGGCACTGAAGCTTTCTTT
TRBV6-6,NA,13,NA,TRBJ2-5,CASSLLAEETQYF,TGTGCCAGCAGTTTGTTAGCGGAAGAGACCCAGTACTTC
TRBV11-2,NA,12,NA,TRBJ2-7,CASSPQGYEQYF,TGTGCCAGCAGCCCTCAGGGGTATGAGCAGTACTTC
TRBV15,NA,13,once,TRBJ1-5,CATSIRVGQPQHF,TGTGCCACCAGCATCAGGGTGGGTCAGCCCCAGCATTTT
TRBV5-4,NA,14,NA,TRBJ1-6,CASSLEVNNSPLHF,TGTGCCAGCAGCTTGGAGGTTAACAATTCACCCCTCCACTTT
TRBV11-3,TRBD2,12,once,TRBJ2-7,CASSLTGGEQYF,TGTGCCAGCAGCTTGACCGGGGGGGAGCAGTACTTC
TRBV28,NA,13,NA,TRBJ1-6,CASSQTQYSPLHF,TGTGCCAGCAGCCAGACACAGTATTCACCCCTCCACTTT
TRBV10-3,NA,13,NA,TRBJ1-2,CAISDAGAGGYTF,TGTGCCATCAGTGATGCAGGGGCCGGAGGCTACACCTTC
TRBV19,TRBD1,16,NA,TRBJ1-1,CASSIAGQTLNTEAFF,TGTGCCAGTAGTATAGCGGGACAGACTTTGAACACTGAAGCTTTCTTT
TRBV19,NA,14,NA,TRBJ1-5,CASSIRQGGQPQHF,TGTGCCAGTAGTATAAGGCAGGGAGGTCAGCCCCAGCATTTT
TRBV3-1/TRBV3-2,NA,16,NA,TRBJ2-3,CASSHFEASATDTQYF,TGTGCCAGCAGCCACTTCGAGGCTAGCGCCACAGATACGCAGTATTTT
TRBV4-1,NA,14,NA,TRBJ1-1,CASSRAGANTEAFF,TGCGCCAGCAGCCGTGCCGGGGCGAACACTGAAGCTTTCTTT
TRBV7-8,NA,15,NA,TRBJ2-2,CASSFRGGDTGELFF,TGTGCCAGCAGCTTCAGGGGCGGGGACACCGGGGAGCTGTTTTTT
TRBV18,TRBD1,15,NA,TRBJ1-2,CASSPVDRVNYGYTF,TGTGCCAGCTCACCGGTGGACAGGGTTAACTATGGCTACACCTTC
TRBV12-3/TRBV12-4,NA,13,NA,TRBJ1-1,CASSYTDNTEAFF,TGTGCCAGCAGTTACACAGATAACACTGAAGCTTTCTTT
TRBV7-9,NA,13,NA,TRBJ1-1,CASSLRGFPEAFF,TGTGCCAGCAGCTTAAGAGGGTTCCCTGAAGCTTTCTTT
TRBV5-1,NA,13,NA,TRBJ2-3,CASSFSGADTQYF,TGCGCCAGCAGCTTCTCCGGGGCAGATACGCAGTATTTT
TRBV5-4,NA,17,NA,TRBJ2-1,CASSFGGVGGTYNEQFF,TGTGCCAGCAGCTTCGGGGGTGTTGGGGGCACCTACAATGAGCAGTTCTTC
TRBV18,TRBD1,17,NA,TRBJ1-2,CASSPRTGGPFNYGYTF,TGTGCCAGCTCACCAAGAACAGGGGGCCCCTTTAACTATGGCTACACCTTC
TRBV7-6,NA,13,few,TRBJ2-7,CASSAGPNYEQYF,TGTGCCAGCAGCGCCGGGCCAAACTACGAGCAGTACTTC
TRBV19,TRBD1,17,NA,TRBJ1-2,CASSTLPGQGYNYGYTF,TGTGCCAGTAGTACTCTCCCGGGACAGGGGTACAACTATGGCTACACCTTC
TRBV9,NA,14,NA,TRBJ1-4,CASSPGPSNEKLFF,TGTGCCAGCAGCCCGGGACCGAGCAATGAAAAACTGTTTTTT
TRBV4-1,NA,16,NA,TRBJ2-1,CASSQSSASAYNEQFF,TGCGCCAGCAGCCAATCCTCGGCTAGCGCTTACAATGAGCAGTTCTTC
TRBV7-3,NA,13,NA,TRBJ2-3,CASSLLSGDTQYF,TGTGCCAGCAGCTTGTTAAGCGGGGATACGCAGTATTTT
TRBV7-9,NA,15,NA,TRBJ1-3,CASSSGSGVVNTIYF,TGTGCCAGCAGCTCGGGAAGTGGTGTTGTAAACACCATATATTTT
TRBV5-4,NA,12,NA,TRBJ1-5,CASSLDSQPQHF,TGTGCCAGCAGCTTGGATTCTCAGCCCCAGCATTTT
TRBV19,NA,13,NA,TRBJ2-3,CASSITVGASQYF,TGTGCCAGTAGTATTACAGTGGGAGCCTCGCAGTATTTT
TRBV9,NA,13,NA,TRBJ2-3,CASSVLLTDTQYF,TGTGCCAGCAGCGTATTGCTCACAGATACGCAGTATTTT
TRBV7-2,NA,14,NA,TRBJ2-6,CASSLPAGANVLTF,TGTGCCAGCAGCTTACCCGCTGGGGCCAACGTCCTGACTTTC
TRBV7-9,NA,12,NA,TRBJ1-1,CASSPGDTEAFF,TGTGCCAGCAGCCCAGGGGACACTGAAGCTTTCTTT
TRBV13,TRBD1,17,once,TRBJ2-3,CASSLPRGQGDTDTQYF,TGTGCCAGCAGCTTACCCCGAGGACAGGGGGACACAGATACGCAGTATTTT
TRBV7-9,TRBD1,15,NA,TRBJ1-2,CASSRTGTAERGYTF,TGTGCCAGCAGCCGGACCGGGACAGCCGAGCGTGGCTACACCTTC
TRBV7-2,NA,13,NA,TRBJ2-7,CASSLGYGYEQYF,TGTGCCAGCAGCTTAGGGTATGGCTACGAGCAGTACTTC
TRBV12-5,NA,13,NA,TRBJ1-6,CASGFGGESPLHF,TGTGCTAGTGGTTTTGGGGGGGAATCACCCCTCCACTTT
TRBV12-3/TRBV12-4,NA,11,NA,TRBJ2-3,CASGLGDTQYF,TGTGCCAGCGGCCTTGGGGATACGCAGTATTTT
TRBV11-1,NA,13,NA,TRBJ1-2,CASSPRTSYGYTF,TGTGCCAGCAGCCCACGTACGAGCTATGGCTACACCTTC